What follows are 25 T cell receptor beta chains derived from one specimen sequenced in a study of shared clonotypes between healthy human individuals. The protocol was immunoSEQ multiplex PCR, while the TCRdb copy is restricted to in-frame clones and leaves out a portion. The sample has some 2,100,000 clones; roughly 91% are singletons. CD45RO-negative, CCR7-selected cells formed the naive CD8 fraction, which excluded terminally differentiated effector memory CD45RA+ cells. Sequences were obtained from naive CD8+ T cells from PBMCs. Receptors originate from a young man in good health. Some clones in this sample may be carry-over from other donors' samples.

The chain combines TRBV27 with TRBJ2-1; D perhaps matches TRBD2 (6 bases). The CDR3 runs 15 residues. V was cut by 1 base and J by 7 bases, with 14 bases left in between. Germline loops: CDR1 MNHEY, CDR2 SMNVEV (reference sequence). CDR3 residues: CASSLYRERPNEQFF. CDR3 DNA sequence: TGTGCCAGCAGTTTATATCGGGAGCGCCCTAATGAGCAGTTCTTC.

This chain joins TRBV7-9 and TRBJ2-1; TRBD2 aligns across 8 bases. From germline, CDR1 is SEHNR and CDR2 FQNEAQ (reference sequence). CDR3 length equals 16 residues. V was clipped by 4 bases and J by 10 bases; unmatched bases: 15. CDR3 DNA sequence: TGTGCCAGCAGCTCCATACTACTACTAGCGGCGAGCGAGCAGTTCTTC. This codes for CASSSILLLAASEQFF.

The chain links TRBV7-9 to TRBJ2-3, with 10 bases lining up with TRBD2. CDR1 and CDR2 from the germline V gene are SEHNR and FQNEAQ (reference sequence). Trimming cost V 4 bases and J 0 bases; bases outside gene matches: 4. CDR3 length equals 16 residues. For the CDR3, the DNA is TGTGCCAGCAGCTCCCGGACTAGCGGAAGCACAGATACGCAGTATTTT. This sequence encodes CASSSRTSGSTDTQYF.

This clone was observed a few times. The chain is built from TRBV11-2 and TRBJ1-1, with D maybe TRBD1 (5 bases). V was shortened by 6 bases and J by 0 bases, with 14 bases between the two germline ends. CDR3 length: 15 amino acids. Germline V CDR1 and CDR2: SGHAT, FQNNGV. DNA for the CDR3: TGTGCCAGCAGGCCCCGAGGACACATGAACACTGAAGCTTTCTTT. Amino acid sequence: CASRPRGHMNTEAFF.

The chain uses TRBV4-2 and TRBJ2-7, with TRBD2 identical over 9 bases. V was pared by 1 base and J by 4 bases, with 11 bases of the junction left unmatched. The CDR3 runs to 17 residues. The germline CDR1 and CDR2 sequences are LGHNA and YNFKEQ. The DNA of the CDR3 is TGTGCCAGCAGCCAAGTGGGAGGAGTAGCGGGAGATTACGAGCAGTACTTC. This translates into CASSQVGGVAGDYEQYF.

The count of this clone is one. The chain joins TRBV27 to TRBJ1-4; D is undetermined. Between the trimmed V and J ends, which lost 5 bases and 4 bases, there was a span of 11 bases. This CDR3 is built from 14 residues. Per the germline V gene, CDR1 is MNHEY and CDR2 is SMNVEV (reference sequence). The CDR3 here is CASSPLQFNEKLFF. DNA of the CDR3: TGTGCCAGCAGTCCCCTACAGTTTAATGAAAAACTGTTTTTT.

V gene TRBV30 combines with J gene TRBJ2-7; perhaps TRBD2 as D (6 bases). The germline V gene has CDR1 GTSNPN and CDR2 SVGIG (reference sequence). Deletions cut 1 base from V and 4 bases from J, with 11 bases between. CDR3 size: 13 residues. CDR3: CAWSERELYEQYF. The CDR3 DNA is TGTGCCTGGAGTGAACGGGAGCTATACGAGCAGTACTTC.

The CDR3 DNA reads TGTGCCAGCAGTTCGGGACAGGGAATCGGGTACTTC. Translating it yields CASSSGQGIGYF. The rearrangement links TRBV27 to TRBJ2-7; the match to TRBD1 covers 9 bases. Per germline, CDR1 MNHEY and CDR2 SMNVEV (reference sequence). CDR3 length: 12 amino acids. Unmatched junction bases numbered 7, after V lost 4 bases and J lost 12 bases.

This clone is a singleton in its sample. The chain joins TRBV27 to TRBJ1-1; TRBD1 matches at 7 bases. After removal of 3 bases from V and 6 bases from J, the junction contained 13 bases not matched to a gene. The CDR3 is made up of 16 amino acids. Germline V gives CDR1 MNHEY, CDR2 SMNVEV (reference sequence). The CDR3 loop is CASSLARSTGRPEAFF. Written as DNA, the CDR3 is TGTGCCAGCAGTTTGGCCCGGTCGACAGGGCGACCTGAAGCTTTCTTT.

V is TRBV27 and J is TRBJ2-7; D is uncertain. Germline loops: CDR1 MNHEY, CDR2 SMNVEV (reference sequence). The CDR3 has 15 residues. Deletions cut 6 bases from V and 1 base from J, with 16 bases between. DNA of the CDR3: TGTGCCAGCAGAGAGTCCGGGCCTGCTTCCTACGAGCAGTACTTC. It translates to CASRESGPASYEQYF.

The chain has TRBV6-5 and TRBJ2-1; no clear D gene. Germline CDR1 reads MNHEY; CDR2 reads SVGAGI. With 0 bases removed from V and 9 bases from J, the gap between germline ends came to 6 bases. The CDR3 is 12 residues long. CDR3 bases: TGTGCCAGCAGTTACTCGGGGATTGAGCAGTTCTTC. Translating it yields CASSYSGIEQFF.

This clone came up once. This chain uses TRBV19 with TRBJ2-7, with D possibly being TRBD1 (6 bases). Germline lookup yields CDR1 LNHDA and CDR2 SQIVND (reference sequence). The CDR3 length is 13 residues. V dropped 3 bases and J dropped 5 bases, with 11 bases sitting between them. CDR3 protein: CASSMVQGHEQYF. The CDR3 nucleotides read TGTGCCAGTAGTATGGTACAGGGCCACGAGCAGTACTTC.

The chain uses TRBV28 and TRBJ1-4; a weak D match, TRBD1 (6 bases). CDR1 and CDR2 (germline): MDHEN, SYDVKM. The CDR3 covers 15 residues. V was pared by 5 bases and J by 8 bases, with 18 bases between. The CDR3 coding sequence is TGTGCCAGCAGTCTCAGAAAGGGGGGAGTGGAAAAACTGTTTTTT. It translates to CASSLRKGGVEKLFF.

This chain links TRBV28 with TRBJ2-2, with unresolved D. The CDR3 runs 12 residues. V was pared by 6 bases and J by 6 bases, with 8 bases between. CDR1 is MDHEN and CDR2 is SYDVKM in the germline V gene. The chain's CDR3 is CASRPTPGELFF. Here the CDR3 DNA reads TGTGCCAGCAGACCCACCCCCGGGGAGCTGTTTTTT.

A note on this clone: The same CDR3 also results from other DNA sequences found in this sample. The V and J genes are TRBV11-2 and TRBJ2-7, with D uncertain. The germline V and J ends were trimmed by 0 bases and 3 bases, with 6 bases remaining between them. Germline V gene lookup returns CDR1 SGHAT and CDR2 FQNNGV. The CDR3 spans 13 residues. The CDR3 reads CASSLDRGYEQYF. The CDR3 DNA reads TGTGCCAGCAGCTTAGATCGAGGCTACGAGCAGTACTTC.

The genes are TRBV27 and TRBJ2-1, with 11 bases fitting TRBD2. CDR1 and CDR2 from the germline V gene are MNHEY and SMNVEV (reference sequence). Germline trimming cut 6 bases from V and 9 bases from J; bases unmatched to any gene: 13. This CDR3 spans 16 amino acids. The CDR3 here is CASSQDLAGGRVEQFF. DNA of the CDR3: TGTGCCAGCAGCCAAGATTTAGCGGGAGGGAGGGTTGAGCAGTTCTTC.

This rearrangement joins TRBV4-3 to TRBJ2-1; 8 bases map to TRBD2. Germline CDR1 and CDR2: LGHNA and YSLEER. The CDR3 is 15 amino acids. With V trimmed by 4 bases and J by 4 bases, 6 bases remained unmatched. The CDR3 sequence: CASSPPGTRYNEQFF. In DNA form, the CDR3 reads TGCGCCAGCAGCCCCCCGGGGACTAGATACAATGAGCAGTTCTTC.

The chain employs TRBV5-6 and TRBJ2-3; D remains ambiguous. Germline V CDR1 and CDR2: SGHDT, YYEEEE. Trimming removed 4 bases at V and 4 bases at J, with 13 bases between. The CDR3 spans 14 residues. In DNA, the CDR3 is TGTGCCAGCAGCCAGGTGCCCCGATCAGATACGCAGTATTTT. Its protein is CASSQVPRSDTQYF.

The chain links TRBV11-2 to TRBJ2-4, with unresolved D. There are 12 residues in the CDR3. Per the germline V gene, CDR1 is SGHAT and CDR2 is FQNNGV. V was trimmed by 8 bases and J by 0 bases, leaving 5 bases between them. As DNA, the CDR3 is TGTGCCAGCTCAGTAGCCAAAAACATTCAGTACTTC. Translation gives CASSVAKNIQYF.

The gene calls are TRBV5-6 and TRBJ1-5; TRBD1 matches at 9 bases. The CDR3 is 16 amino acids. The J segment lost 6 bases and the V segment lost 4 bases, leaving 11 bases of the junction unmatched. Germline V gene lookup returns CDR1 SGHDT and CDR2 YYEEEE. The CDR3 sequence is CASSIERGQGVQPQHF. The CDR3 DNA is TGTGCCAGCAGCATAGAGCGGGGACAGGGAGTTCAGCCCCAGCATTTT.

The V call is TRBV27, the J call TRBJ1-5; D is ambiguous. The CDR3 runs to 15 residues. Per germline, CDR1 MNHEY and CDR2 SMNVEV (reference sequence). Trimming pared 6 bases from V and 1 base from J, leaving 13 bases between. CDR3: CASSSAYDSNQPQHF. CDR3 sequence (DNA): TGTGCCAGCAGCTCAGCCTACGACAGCAATCAGCCCCAGCATTTT.

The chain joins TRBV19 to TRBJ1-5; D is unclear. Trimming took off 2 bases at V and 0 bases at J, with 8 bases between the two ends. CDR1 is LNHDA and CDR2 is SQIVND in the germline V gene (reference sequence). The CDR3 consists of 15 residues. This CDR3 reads CASSIYSYSNQPQHF. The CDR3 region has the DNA TGTGCCAGTAGTATATACAGCTATAGCAATCAGCCCCAGCATTTT.

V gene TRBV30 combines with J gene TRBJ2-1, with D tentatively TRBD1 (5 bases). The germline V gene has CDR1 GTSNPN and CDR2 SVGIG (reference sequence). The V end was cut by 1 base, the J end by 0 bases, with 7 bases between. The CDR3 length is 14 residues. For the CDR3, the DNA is TGTGCCTGGAGTGGACAGAGCTCCTACAATGAGCAGTTCTTC. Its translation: CAWSGQSSYNEQFF.

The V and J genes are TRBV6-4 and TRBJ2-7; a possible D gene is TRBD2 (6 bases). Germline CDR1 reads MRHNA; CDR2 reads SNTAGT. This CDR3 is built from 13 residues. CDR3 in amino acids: CDRSGASSYEQYF. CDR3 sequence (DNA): TGTGACCGATCGGGAGCGTCCTCATACGAGCAGTACTTC.

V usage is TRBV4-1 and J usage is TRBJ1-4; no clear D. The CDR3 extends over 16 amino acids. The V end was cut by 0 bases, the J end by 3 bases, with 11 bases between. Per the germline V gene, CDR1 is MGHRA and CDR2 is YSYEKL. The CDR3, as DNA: TGCGCCAGCAGCCAAGATCAACGGAGAGCTAATGAAAAACTGTTTTTT. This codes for CASSQDQRRANEKLFF.